The sequence of this T cell receptor (beta chain) was determined in a study of T cells in Graves' hyperthyroidism and ophthalmopathy (dated by TCRdb to about 2019). About the full investigation: Peripheral blood samples were taken at the time of initial diagnosis, prior to any treatment. Prospective prediction of ophthalmopathy was tested in an independent validation cohort consisting of some 20 hyperthyroidism patients and more than 15 patients who later progressed to ophthalmopathy. In addition, the study compared T-cell repertoires in thyroid tissue and in blood from about 6 Graves' hyperthyroidism patients. Once sampling was done, hyperthyroidism patients were given methimazole at a starting dose of 30 mg daily, whereas ophthalmopathy patients were given high-dose intravenous methylprednisolone. The 90 to 100 discovery patients were randomly split 7:3 into training and test sets. The paper reports TCR Vbeta CDR3 sequencing of 130 to 150 peripheral blood samples: approximately 41 ophthalmopathy, roughly 80 hyperthyroidism and around 17 progressor patients. TCR V-J signatures able to tell the groups apart were searched for in a discovery cohort of approximately 95 patients, of whom around 42 had Graves' ophthalmopathy and around 58 had stable Graves' hyperthyroidism. The investigation overall reported the following: No statistical method was used to fix the sample size in advance, and group allocation was not hidden from the investigators. Blood samples also contained most of the expanded thyroid clonotypes (frequency above 0.001), which suggests that blood repertoires may reflect thyroid immune responses. In validation, progression to ophthalmopathy was predicted by the model with roughly 69% sensitivity and roughly 76% specificity, a median of about 6.4 months before onset. Ophthalmopathy was separated from stable hyperthyroidism by a 13 V-J signature model, with around 90% sensitivity and about 81% specificity obtained in cross-validation and 80%/75% obtained in testing.

About this clonotype: What antigen it recognizes has not been identified. A much larger clone lies a single base off, so this may be a read error.

TCR beta CDR3 regions were amplified from RNA transcripts. The first round of RT-PCR for the TCR CDR3 was performed with the HTBI primer set and the Qiagen OneStep RT-PCR kit. A second multiplex PCR round built the libraries, followed by size selection and purification. Paired-end sequencing of the libraries was performed with 100 bp reads on an Illumina HiSeq2000. The original pipeline was this. SOAPnuke was used to process the raw data, removing reads that contained adapters or uncalled bases, had a mean Phred below 15, or lacked an exact match to the constant primer or identifier. COPE v1.2.5 was used to merge the high-quality paired reads, and each unique nucleotide sequence was defined as a clonotype. MiTCR v1.1 was used to align the clonotypes against IMGT TRBV, TRBD and TRBJ reference segments. Only V-J combinations with frequency above 0.0001, covering 99% to 99.2% of repertoires, were analysed. The TCS score was defined as F50 (clonal expansion) divided by E x V (chaos), with BLOSUM62-based TCRdist calculated between CDR3 peptides within each V-J. Welch's t-statistics and random forest reduced fewer than 550 V-J features to about 12, which were used in a naive Bayes classifier (R e1071). The public reads were run again by TCRdb, first through fastp at Q25 and then through MiXCR, and only productive beta chains were kept. Each CDR3 protein gets just one entry, which takes the most common genes and DNA from the rows behind it. The V and J calls and clone size are TCRdb's, not the authors'. This sample holds more than 450,000 distinct CDR3 sequences; around 13% were observed only once. The ten largest clones take up roughly 14% of the sample.

Stable Graves' hyperthyroidism was defined as no progression to ophthalmopathy during 18 months of follow-up. Hyperthyroidism patients were aged 18 to 65 years and newly diagnosed, with disease duration of less than 2 months. Patients with uncontrolled infections, other autoimmune diseases, pregnancy or lactation were excluded. Diagnoses relied on clinical symptoms, serum thyroxine and TRAb, thyroid ultrasound and orbital computed tomography. Ficoll-Paque density gradient centrifugation was used to isolate PBMCs from approximately 10 ml of fresh peripheral blood. Total RNA was extracted with Trizol reagent, and quality was checked on an Agilent 2100 Bioanalyzer. Counted from cysteine to phenylalanine, this CDR3 has 15 amino acids. Just the 45-base CDR3 DNA is kept, in frame starting at base 1. The CDR1 and CDR2 encoded by the germline V gene are MGHRA and YSYEKL.

Recombination joined TRBV4-1 with TRBJ2-1, with TRBD1 perhaps the D gene, on 5 matching bases. This TCR was sampled from a middle-aged woman with Graves' hyperthyroidism. Material: blood. The CDR3 is CTSSQEDNSYNEQFF. The DNA sequence is as follows: TGCACCAGCAGCCAAGAGGACAACTCCTACAATGAGCAGTTCTTC.